The T cell receptor (beta chain) described here comes from a study of blood T cell repertoires in COVID-19. Study-wide context: PBMCs, B-cell-depleted T cells, or T cells were the source of the cDNA or gDNA that made up the material.

Sequencing used immunoSEQ multiplex PCR; TCRdb keeps in-frame clones, though not all of them. Of a few hundred thousand clones listed, approximately 87% were seen once; the top ten hold 2.5% to 3%. Seattle patient enrollment occurred during active infection, with longitudinal follow-up thereafter. The CDR3 runs 19 residues. The germline CDR1 and CDR2 sequences are SGHNT and YYREEE (reference sequence). Trimming cost V 4 bases and J 0 bases; bases outside gene matches: 15. The gene calls are TRBV5-4 and TRBJ1-4; 7 bases align to TRBD1. This clonotype was obtained from a woman in her twenties or thirties with COVID-19, enrolled during active disease. Sequencing was performed on peripheral blood. Written as DNA, the CDR3 is TGTGCCAGCAGCCCAGGGGACAGCAGCTCTCTTGCAACTAATGAAAAACTGTTTTTT. Its translation is CASSPGDSSSLATNEKLFF. Combining the CDR3 with reference TRBV5-4 and TRBJ1-4 gives the whole variable domain ETGVTQSPTHLIKTRGQQVTLRCSSQSGHNTVSWYQQALGQGPQFIFQYYREEENGRGNFPPRFSGLQFPNYSSELNVNALELDDSALYLCASSPGDSSSLATNEKLFFGSGTQLSVL.